A selection of T cell receptor beta chains follows, all from one sample in a study of blood T cell repertoires in COVID-19. Data came from immunoSEQ multiplex PCR; TCRdb stores just in-frame clones and leaves some out. The sample yields 220,000 or so clones, 82% seen once. Sequencing used PBMCs or T cells enriched from blood (not recorded which). These receptors were taken from a woman aged 55-69 years who had recovered from COVID-19. CDR3s include the opening cysteine and the closing phenylalanine or tryptophan. Each record gives: CDR3 DNA, CDR3 protein, clone size, V gene, D gene, J gene. D genes are given only for firm matches. Only part of the rows carry a size: once, few, many, or a class if the clone is expanded.

cdr3_nt: TGTGCCAGCAGCTTTTTAGATCAGCCCCAGCATTTT
cdr3_aa: CASSFLDQPQHF
clone_size: .
v_call: TRBV3-1/TRBV3-2
d_call: .
j_call: TRBJ1-5

cdr3_nt: TGTGCCAGCAGTGAACAGGGGAGTTTGCGCGAGCAGTACTTC
cdr3_aa: CASSEQGSLREQYF
clone_size: once
v_call: TRBV6-1
d_call: .
j_call: TRBJ2-7

cdr3_nt: TGTGCCAGCAGCCCTGGAACTAGCGGGAGGGGAGAGACCCAGTACTTC
cdr3_aa: CASSPGTSGRGETQYF
clone_size: .
v_call: TRBV5-8
d_call: TRBD2
j_call: TRBJ2-5

cdr3_nt: TGCGCCAGCAGCCAAGATCCTTCCGGGACAGGGATCACTGAAGCTTTCTTT
cdr3_aa: CASSQDPSGTGITEAFF
clone_size: .
v_call: TRBV4-1
d_call: TRBD1
j_call: TRBJ1-1

cdr3_nt: TGTGCCACCAGCAGAGGGATGGGGCAGGGGTCCTACGAGCAGTACTTC
cdr3_aa: CATSRGMGQGSYEQYF
clone_size: .
v_call: TRBV15
d_call: .
j_call: TRBJ2-7

cdr3_nt: TGCGCCAGCAGCGCTTTTTCCGGTTCACCGACTGGAAACACCATATATTTT
cdr3_aa: CASSAFSGSPTGNTIYF
clone_size: .
v_call: TRBV4-1
d_call: .
j_call: TRBJ1-3

cdr3_nt: TGTGCCAGCAGCTTAGGACCCGGGGGGGACACTGAAGCTTTCTTT
cdr3_aa: CASSLGPGGDTEAFF
clone_size: .
v_call: TRBV11-3
d_call: .
j_call: TRBJ1-1

cdr3_nt: TGTGCCAGCAGCGACAGGATGAACACTGAAGCTTTCTTT
cdr3_aa: CASSDRMNTEAFF
clone_size: .
v_call: TRBV27
d_call: .
j_call: TRBJ1-1

cdr3_nt: TGCGCCAGCAGCCAGCTTGGACAGGACCAAGAGACCCAGTACTTC
cdr3_aa: CASSQLGQDQETQYF
clone_size: .
v_call: TRBV4-3
d_call: TRBD1
j_call: TRBJ2-5

cdr3_nt: TGTGCCAGCAGCCGTGTCCCGAGAGACTACGAGCAGTACTTC
cdr3_aa: CASSRVPRDYEQYF
clone_size: few
v_call: TRBV14
d_call: .
j_call: TRBJ2-7

cdr3_nt: TGTGCCAGCAGCGTAGTGGGGGCGCCTGGATCAGATACGCAGTATTTT
cdr3_aa: CASSVVGAPGSDTQYF
clone_size: .
v_call: TRBV9
d_call: .
j_call: TRBJ2-3

cdr3_nt: TGTGCCAGCAGCTTCGGACTAGCTCCCTTAGAGTACTTC
cdr3_aa: CASSFGLAPLEYF
clone_size: few
v_call: TRBV5-4
d_call: TRBD2
j_call: TRBJ2-7

cdr3_nt: TGTGCCAGCAGCCGGACTAGCGGGTATACCGAGCAGTACTTC
cdr3_aa: CASSRTSGYTEQYF
clone_size: once
v_call: TRBV9
d_call: TRBD2
j_call: TRBJ2-7

cdr3_nt: TGTGCCATCAGACTACCCCGGGATCAAGGCTATGGCTACACCTTC
cdr3_aa: CAIRLPRDQGYGYTF
clone_size: .
v_call: TRBV10-3
d_call: .
j_call: TRBJ1-2

cdr3_nt: TGTGCCAGCAGCGTTCTCCGGACAGGACGGAATGAGCAGTTCTTC
cdr3_aa: CASSVLRTGRNEQFF
clone_size: few
v_call: TRBV7-9
d_call: TRBD1
j_call: TRBJ2-1

cdr3_nt: TGTGCCAGCAGCTTAGACGTCAACAGAGCTGGTGGAAACACCATATATTTT
cdr3_aa: CASSLDVNRAGGNTIYF
clone_size: .
v_call: TRBV7-2
d_call: .
j_call: TRBJ1-3

cdr3_nt: TGTGCCAGCAGCCCCAGCGGAGGGAACACCGGGGAGCTGTTTTTT
cdr3_aa: CASSPSGGNTGELFF
clone_size: .
v_call: TRBV6-5
d_call: .
j_call: TRBJ2-2

cdr3_nt: TGTGCCAGCAGCTTAACAAGTAGGAGCCACGGGGAGCTGTTTTTT
cdr3_aa: CASSLTSRSHGELFF
clone_size: .
v_call: TRBV7-3
d_call: .
j_call: TRBJ2-2

cdr3_nt: TGTGCCAGCAGGGCCGGACAGGGCTTGGTGTTTTTT
cdr3_aa: CASRAGQGLVFF
clone_size: .
v_call: TRBV12-3/TRBV12-4
d_call: TRBD1
j_call: TRBJ1-4

cdr3_nt: TGTGCCAGCAGCTCTCGTTTACGGGGAGATCCCTACGAGCAGTACTTC
cdr3_aa: CASSSRLRGDPYEQYF
clone_size: many
v_call: TRBV7-2
d_call: .
j_call: TRBJ2-7

cdr3_nt: TGTGCCAGCACCCAGTCAGGGAACGGAGGGAACTACGAGCAGTACTTC
cdr3_aa: CASTQSGNGGNYEQYF
clone_size: .
v_call: TRBV27
d_call: .
j_call: TRBJ2-7

cdr3_nt: TGTGCCAGCAGTGATTCGCCATTCCAGGGCAATGAGCAGTTCTTC
cdr3_aa: CASSDSPFQGNEQFF
clone_size: .
v_call: TRBV6-1
d_call: .
j_call: TRBJ2-1

cdr3_nt: TGTGCCAGCACTCTCTTGCCTGCCGGGGTCAATGAGCAGTTCTTC
cdr3_aa: CASTLLPAGVNEQFF
clone_size: .
v_call: TRBV27
d_call: .
j_call: TRBJ2-1

cdr3_nt: TGCGCCAGCAGCGGTACTAGCCGTAGCACAGATACGCAGTATTTT
cdr3_aa: CASSGTSRSTDTQYF
clone_size: .
v_call: TRBV4-1
d_call: .
j_call: TRBJ2-3

cdr3_nt: TGTGCCAGCAGCTTCTCGTCATCGAGCTCCTATAATTCACCCCTCCACTTT
cdr3_aa: CASSFSSSSSYNSPLHF
clone_size: .
v_call: TRBV7-2
d_call: .
j_call: TRBJ1-6

cdr3_nt: TGTGCCAGCAGCGAACCTCAATACCGAACGGGGGACTTAGAGCAGTACTTC
cdr3_aa: CASSEPQYRTGDLEQYF
clone_size: .
v_call: TRBV7-9
d_call: .
j_call: TRBJ2-7

cdr3_nt: TGTGCCAGCAGCCAGGCTCATACAGATACGCAGTATTTT
cdr3_aa: CASSQAHTDTQYF
clone_size: .
v_call: TRBV2
d_call: .
j_call: TRBJ2-3

cdr3_nt: TGTGCCAGCGGTCGGACATTATTGAACACTGAAGCTTTCTTT
cdr3_aa: CASGRTLLNTEAFF
clone_size: .
v_call: TRBV2
d_call: .
j_call: TRBJ1-1

cdr3_nt: TGTGCCAGCAGCAAGACTAGCGTCGGCACAGATACGCAGTATTTT
cdr3_aa: CASSKTSVGTDTQYF
clone_size: .
v_call: TRBV7-3
d_call: TRBD2
j_call: TRBJ2-3

cdr3_nt: TGCGCCAGCAGCCAAGGCTGGGTGACAGGGGGTTTGTACGAGCAGTACTTC
cdr3_aa: CASSQGWVTGGLYEQYF
clone_size: .
v_call: TRBV4-3
d_call: TRBD1
j_call: TRBJ2-7

cdr3_nt: TGTGCCAGCAGTATGTTGAGGAGCTCAAATGAAAAACTGTTTTTT
cdr3_aa: CASSMLRSSNEKLFF
clone_size: .
v_call: TRBV27
d_call: .
j_call: TRBJ1-4

cdr3_nt: TGTGCTAGTGGTTCCAGACAGGGTGGCACTGAAGCTTTCTTT
cdr3_aa: CASGSRQGGTEAFF
clone_size: .
v_call: TRBV12-5
d_call: TRBD1
j_call: TRBJ1-1

cdr3_nt: TGTGCCAGCAGTTACGTAGCGGGGGGGCCCGAGAACACAGATACGCAGTATTTT
cdr3_aa: CASSYVAGGPENTDTQYF
clone_size: .
v_call: TRBV6-2/TRBV6-3
d_call: TRBD2
j_call: TRBJ2-3

cdr3_nt: TGCGCCAGCAGCTCGGACAGGGCGGGAGGCTACACCTTC
cdr3_aa: CASSSDRAGGYTF
clone_size: .
v_call: TRBV5-1
d_call: TRBD1
j_call: TRBJ1-2

cdr3_nt: TGTGCCAGCAGCGGGACCGGGAGAGGGGATGAAAAACTGTTTTTT
cdr3_aa: CASSGTGRGDEKLFF
clone_size: .
v_call: TRBV9
d_call: .
j_call: TRBJ1-4

cdr3_nt: TGCGCCAGCACTCTAGCGGGGGCCGACACCGGGGAGCTGTTTTTT
cdr3_aa: CASTLAGADTGELFF
clone_size: .
v_call: TRBV5-1
d_call: TRBD2
j_call: TRBJ2-2

cdr3_nt: TGCGCCAGCAGCTTTACGGGGGAGTTTACTGAAGCTTTCTTT
cdr3_aa: CASSFTGEFTEAFF
clone_size: .
v_call: TRBV5-1
d_call: .
j_call: TRBJ1-1

cdr3_nt: TGTGCCAGCAGCTCGACCGGGGACAGGGGTTACGAGCAGTACTTC
cdr3_aa: CASSSTGDRGYEQYF
clone_size: .
v_call: TRBV11-2
d_call: TRBD1
j_call: TRBJ2-7

cdr3_nt: TGTGCCAGCAGCCCGAGGTGGGGCGTTTCGGGTACGCAGTATTTT
cdr3_aa: CASSPRWGVSGTQYF
clone_size: .
v_call: TRBV7-2
d_call: .
j_call: TRBJ2-3

cdr3_nt: TGTGCCAGCAGTTCCGGACAGGGGTTCTTCGGCTACACCTTC
cdr3_aa: CASSSGQGFFGYTF
clone_size: .
v_call: TRBV28
d_call: TRBD1
j_call: TRBJ1-2

cdr3_nt: TGTGCCAGCAGCGGCGGACTAGCGGAAGAGACCCAGTACTTC
cdr3_aa: CASSGGLAEETQYF
clone_size: .
v_call: TRBV9
d_call: TRBD2
j_call: TRBJ2-5

cdr3_nt: TGTGCCAGCAGCCAAACGGGTAATCAGCCCCAGCATTTT
cdr3_aa: CASSQTGNQPQHF
clone_size: .
v_call: TRBV9
d_call: .
j_call: TRBJ1-5

cdr3_nt: TGTGCCAGTATAGATGAGAGAGCTGCGAACACCGGGGAGCTGTTTTTT
cdr3_aa: CASIDERAANTGELFF
clone_size: .
v_call: TRBV19
d_call: .
j_call: TRBJ2-2

cdr3_nt: TGTGCCAGCAGAACAGGAGGGACTAATGAAAAACTGTTTTTT
cdr3_aa: CASRTGGTNEKLFF
clone_size: .
v_call: TRBV27
d_call: .
j_call: TRBJ1-4